This T cell receptor (beta chain) was identified in a study of T cell responses to AZD1222 COVID-19 vaccine. Profiling relied on immunoSEQ multiplex PCR, and the TCRdb table lists in-frame clones only, not all of them. The sample has about 100,000 clones; 80% to 90% are singletons. This TCR came from an adult who received the AZD1222 COVID-19 vaccine. The input for sequencing was peripheral blood, taken 28 days after the second AZD1222 dose.

The CDR3 DNA is TGTGCCAGCAGTGAACAGGGACCCCATGAAAAACTGTTTTTT. It codes for CASSEQGPHEKLFF. The chain employs TRBV2 and TRBJ1-4; D may be TRBD1 (5 bases). CDR3 length: 14 amino acids. Germline CDR1 reads SNHLY; CDR2 reads FYNNEI. The V end was cut by 2 bases, the J end by 6 bases, with 10 bases between.